This T cell receptor beta chain was captured by sequencing in a study of patients and donors after allogeneic stem cell transplantation. Trimming cost V 4 bases and J 9 bases, with 11 bases left between them. This CDR3 contains 12 residues. The germline V gene has CDR1 SGHRS and CDR2 YFSETQ. TCRdb re-analysed the RT-PCR reads in MiXCR, keeping a single row per CDR3 protein. Of 90,000 to 120,000 distinct CDR3 sequences in the sample, approximately 35% were seen once. The specimen was blood, either unsorted or a sorted T cell fraction (not recorded which). V is TRBV5-1 and J is TRBJ2-1; TRBD1 might be the D (5 bases). The sequence derives from a human donor who was either an allogeneic HSCT recipient or a stem cell or donor lymphocyte infusion donor (not recorded which). It is not recorded whose cells these are; they may come from a transplant donor. The CDR3 DNA reads as TGCGCCAGCAGCACCAGGGATGGTGAGCAGTTCTTC. Its translation is CASSTRDGEQFF.